This TCR beta chain came from a study of Graves' ophthalmopathy and Graves' hyperthyroidism (dated by TCRdb to about 2018). At the level of the whole study: Peripheral blood was collected at initial diagnosis, prior to any treatment. TCR beta repertoire signatures were used to distinguish Graves' ophthalmopathy from Graves' hyperthyroidism and to predict progression to ophthalmopathy. In total, approximately 130 blood samples were TCR-sequenced: 40 to 45 ophthalmopathy, some 75 hyperthyroidism and around 17 hyperthyroidism-to-ophthalmopathy patients. To explore V-J signatures that distinguish ophthalmopathy from hyperthyroidism, a discovery set of 100 patients was enrolled, made up of 40 to 45 with ophthalmopathy and under 65 with stable hyperthyroidism. For independent validation, a separate cohort was made up of 18 hyperthyroidism patients plus 17 patients who later progressed from hyperthyroidism to ophthalmopathy. In over five hyperthyroidism patients, T-cell repertoires of thyroid tissue and blood were compared. After sampling, hyperthyroidism patients received methimazole starting at 30 mg daily, and ophthalmopathy patients received high-dose intravenous methylprednisolone. For training and testing, the approximately 92 patients in the discovery cohort were randomly divided in a 7:3 ratio.

TCR beta CDR3 regions were amplified from RNA transcripts for repertoire sequencing. The first round of RT-PCR was done with HTBI primers and the Qiagen OneStep RT-PCR kit, and was followed by a second round of multiplex PCR, then size selection and purification. Sequencing of the libraries was carried out on an Illumina HiSeq2000 in paired-end mode with 100 bp reads. The authors' analysis ran thus. SOAPnuke was used to process the reads, removing any read that contained adapters or uncalled bases, had a mean Phred below 15, or lacked an exact match to the constant primer or identifier. COPE v1.2.5 was used to merge the high-quality paired reads. Each unique nucleotide sequence was defined as a clonotype, and clonotypes were aligned to IMGT TRB V, D and J references with MiTCR v1.1. Only V-J combinations with frequency above 0.0001 were analysed, covering 99% to 99.2% of repertoires. For each V-J combination, a TCR clonal expansion and chaos score was defined as F50 clonal expansion divided by the chaos observed in the TCRdist matrix. Features were reduced by Welch's t-statistics and random forest to around 14 V-J combinations, which fed a naive Bayes classifier. The Morisita-Horn index was used to measure how similar the thyroid and blood repertoires were. The public reads were run again by TCRdb, first through fastp at Q25 and then through MiXCR, and only productive beta chains were kept. Records with the same CDR3 protein are collapsed into one entry carrying the most frequent genes and DNA. TCRdb's processing, not the authors', yielded these V and J calls. Here the sample has hundreds of thousands of distinct CDR3 sequences; 20% to 25% occur a single time. 3% of the sample rests with the top ten.

A patient counted as having stable hyperthyroidism if there was no progression to ophthalmopathy within 18 months of follow-up. Hyperthyroidism patients were newly diagnosed, with disease duration under 2 months, and aged 18 to 65 years. Patients with other autoimmune diseases, uncontrolled infections, pregnancy or lactation were excluded from the study. Diagnosis was based on clinical symptoms, serum thyroxine, TRAb, thyroid ultrasound and orbital computed tomography. Ficoll-Paque density gradient centrifugation was used to isolate PBMCs from around 9.1 ml of fresh peripheral blood. Trizol reagent was used to extract the total RNA, and its quality was then checked on an Agilent 2100 Bioanalyzer. General study outcomes and caveats: Sample size was not predetermined statistically, and investigators were not blinded to group allocation. Most expanded thyroid clonotypes with a frequency above 0.001 also appeared in blood, which suggests that blood repertoires may reflect the immune response in the thyroid. The 13-signature model separated ophthalmopathy from stable hyperthyroidism with approximately 90% sensitivity and about 81% specificity in cross-validation, and 80%/75% in the test set. In validation, the model predicted ophthalmopathy progression with about 70% sensitivity and approximately 75% specificity; some twelve predicted patients were CT-confirmed with GO in a median of around 6 months.

In the germline V gene, CDR1 corresponds to MNHEY and CDR2 to SVGEGT. CDR3 length: 17 amino acids, cysteine to phenylalanine. The read is trimmed to its CDR3 DNA, 51 bases read in frame from base 1. This clonotype was counted ten times or more. The antigen this receptor binds is unknown. A read error may account for a junction end that differs from germline. The TCR was taken from a young woman with stable Graves' hyperthyroidism. Donor details come from another sample of the same person, matched by shared clones. Rearrangement joined TRBV6-2 or TRBV6-3 to TRBJ2-2; tentative D gene TRBD2, with 5 bases matching. What was sequenced was peripheral blood. In nucleotide form, the sequence is TGTGCCAGCAGTTACCGCTTAGCCGCGGCGAACACCGGGGTGCTGTTTTTT. Translated, it gives CASSYRLAAANTGVLFF.